This T cell receptor (beta chain) comes out of a study of T cells after yellow fever vaccination. On this clonotype itself: Its antigen is currently unknown.

As TCR cDNA was made by 5'RACE template switching, a universal primer site and UMIs were added. MiXCR, run by TCRdb on the 5' RACE reads, gives a single entry per CDR3 protein. The sample has around 300,000 distinct CDR3 sequences, over 3.5% seen once. General observations from the study: Abundant bulk-population clonotypes could contaminate the FACS-sorted repertoires.

Germline-derived CDR1 and CDR2 are SGHTA and FQGNSA. V was shortened by 4 bases and J by 1 base, with 16 bases between the two germline ends. CDR3 length: 16 residues. This TCR was recovered from a man between 18 and 29 years old who received the YFV17D yellow fever vaccine. This chain connects TRBV7-2 to TRBJ2-5, with D hard to call. The sample here was PBMCs, taken 15 days after the yellow fever booster vaccination. The CDR3: CASSYDVMAPQETQYF. Written as DNA, the CDR3 is TGTGCCAGCAGCTACGACGTGATGGCTCCCCAAGAGACCCAGTACTTC.